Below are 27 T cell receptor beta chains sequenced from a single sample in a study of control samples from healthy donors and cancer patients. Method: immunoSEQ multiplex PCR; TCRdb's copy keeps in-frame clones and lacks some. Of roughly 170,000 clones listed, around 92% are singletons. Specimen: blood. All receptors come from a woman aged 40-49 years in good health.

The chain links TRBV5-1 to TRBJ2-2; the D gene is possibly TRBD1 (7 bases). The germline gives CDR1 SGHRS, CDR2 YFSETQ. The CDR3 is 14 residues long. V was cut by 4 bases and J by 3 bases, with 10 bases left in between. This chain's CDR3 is CASSAGQHTGELFF. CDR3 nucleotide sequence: TGCGCCAGCAGCGCGGGACAGCACACCGGGGAGCTGTTTTTT.

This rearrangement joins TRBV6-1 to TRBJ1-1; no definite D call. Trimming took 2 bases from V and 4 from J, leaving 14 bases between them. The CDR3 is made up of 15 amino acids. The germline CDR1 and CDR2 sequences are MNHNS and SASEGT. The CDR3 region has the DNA TGTGCCAGCAGTGAAAAGGGCCCGATGGGCACTGAAGCTTTCTTT. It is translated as CASSEKGPMGTEAFF.

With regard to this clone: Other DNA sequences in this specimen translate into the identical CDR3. The CDR3 DNA sequence: TGCGCCAGCAGCCTTAGCGGGAACACGAACACCGGGGAGCTGTTTTTT. The encoded protein is CASSLSGNTNTGELFF. J is TRBJ2-2 and V is TRBV5-1; TRBD2 matches 8 bases. The CDR3 covers 16 residues. J gave up 0 bases and V 4 bases, and 5 bases lay outside the gene matches. Germline CDR1 SGHRS, CDR2 YFSETQ.

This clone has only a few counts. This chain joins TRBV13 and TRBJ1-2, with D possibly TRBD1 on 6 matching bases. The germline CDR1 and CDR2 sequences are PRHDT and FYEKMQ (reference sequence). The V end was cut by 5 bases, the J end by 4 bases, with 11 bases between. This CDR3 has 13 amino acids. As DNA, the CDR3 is TGTGCCAGCAGCCCTACAGGGTCCTATGGCTACACCTTC. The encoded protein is CASSPTGSYGYTF.

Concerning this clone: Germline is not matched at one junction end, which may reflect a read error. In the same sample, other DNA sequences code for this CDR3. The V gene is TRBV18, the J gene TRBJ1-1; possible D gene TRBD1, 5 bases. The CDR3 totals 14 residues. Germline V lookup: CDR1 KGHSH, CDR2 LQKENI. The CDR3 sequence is CASSGQGGRLEAFF. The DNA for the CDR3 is TGTGCCAGCTCAGGGCAGGGCGGAAGGCTTGAAGCCTTCTTT. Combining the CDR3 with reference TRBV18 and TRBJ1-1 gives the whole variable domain NAGVMQNPRHLVRRRGQEARLRCSPMKGHSHVYWYRQLPEEGLKFMVYLQKENIIDESGMPKERFSAEFPKEGPSILRIQQVVRGDSAAYFCASSGQGGRLEAFFGQGTRLTVV.

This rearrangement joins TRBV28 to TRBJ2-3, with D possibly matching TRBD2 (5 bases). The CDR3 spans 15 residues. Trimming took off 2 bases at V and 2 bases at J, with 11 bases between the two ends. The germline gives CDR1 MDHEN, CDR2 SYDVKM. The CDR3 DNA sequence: TGTGCCAGCAGTTTAGGCCGGAGGTTCACAGATACGCAGTATTTT. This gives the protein CASSLGRRFTDTQYF.

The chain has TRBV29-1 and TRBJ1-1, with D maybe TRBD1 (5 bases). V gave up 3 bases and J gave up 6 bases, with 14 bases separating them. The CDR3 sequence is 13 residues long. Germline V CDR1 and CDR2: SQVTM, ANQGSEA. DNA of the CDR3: TGCAGCGTTGAGGGTGTAGGGGTCCCTGAAGCTTTCTTT. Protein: CSVEGVGVPEAFF.

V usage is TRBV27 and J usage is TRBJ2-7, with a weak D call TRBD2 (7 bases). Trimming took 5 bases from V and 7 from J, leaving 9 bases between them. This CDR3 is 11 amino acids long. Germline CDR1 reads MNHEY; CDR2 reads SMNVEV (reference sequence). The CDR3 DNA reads TGTGCCAGCAGTGAGGGGGGGGAGCAGTACTTC. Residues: CASSEGGEQYF.

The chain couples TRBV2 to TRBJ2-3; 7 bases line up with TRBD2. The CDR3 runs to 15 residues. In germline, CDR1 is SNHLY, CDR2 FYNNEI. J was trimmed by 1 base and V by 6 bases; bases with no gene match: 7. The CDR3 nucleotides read TGTGCCAGCAGGTTAGGGGCGGGAGGCACAGATACGCAGTATTTT. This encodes CASRLGAGGTDTQYF.

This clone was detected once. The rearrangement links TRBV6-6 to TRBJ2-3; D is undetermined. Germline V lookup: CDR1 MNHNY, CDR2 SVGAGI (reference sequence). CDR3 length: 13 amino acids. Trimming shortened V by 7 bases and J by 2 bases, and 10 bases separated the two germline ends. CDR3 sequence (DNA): TGTGCCAGCACGGCATTCTACACAGATACGCAGTATTTT. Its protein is CASTAFYTDTQYF.

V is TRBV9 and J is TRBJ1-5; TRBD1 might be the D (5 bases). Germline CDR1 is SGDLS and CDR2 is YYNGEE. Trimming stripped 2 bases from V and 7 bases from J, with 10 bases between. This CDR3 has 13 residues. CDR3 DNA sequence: TGTGCCAGCAGCGTTTCAGGGAGCCAGCCCCAGCATTTT. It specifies CASSVSGSQPQHF.

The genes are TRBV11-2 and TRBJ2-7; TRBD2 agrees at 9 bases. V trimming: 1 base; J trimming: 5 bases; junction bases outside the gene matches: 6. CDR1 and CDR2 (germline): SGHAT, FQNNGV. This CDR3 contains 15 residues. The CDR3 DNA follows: TGTGCCAGCAGCTTAGGCCTAGCGGGGATAAACGAGCAGTACTTC. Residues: CASSLGLAGINEQYF.

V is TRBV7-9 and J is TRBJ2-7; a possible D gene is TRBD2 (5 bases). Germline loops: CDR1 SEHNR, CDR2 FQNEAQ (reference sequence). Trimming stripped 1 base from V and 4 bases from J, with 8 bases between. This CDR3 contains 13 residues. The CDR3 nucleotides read TGTGCCAGCAGCTTAGGAGGGATGTACGAGCAGTACTTC. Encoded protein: CASSLGGMYEQYF.

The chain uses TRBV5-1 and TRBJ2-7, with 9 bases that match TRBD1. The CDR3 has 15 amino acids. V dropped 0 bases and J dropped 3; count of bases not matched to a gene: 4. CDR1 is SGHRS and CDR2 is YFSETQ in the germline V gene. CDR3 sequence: CASSLGTGDYYEQYF. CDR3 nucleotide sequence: TGCGCCAGCAGCTTGGGGACAGGGGACTACTACGAGCAGTACTTC.

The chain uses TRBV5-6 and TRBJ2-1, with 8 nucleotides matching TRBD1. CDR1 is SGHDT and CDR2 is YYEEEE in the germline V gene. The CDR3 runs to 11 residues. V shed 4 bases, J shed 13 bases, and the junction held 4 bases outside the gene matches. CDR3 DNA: TGTGCCAGCAGCCTCGGACAGGGCCAGTTCTTC. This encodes CASSLGQGQFF.

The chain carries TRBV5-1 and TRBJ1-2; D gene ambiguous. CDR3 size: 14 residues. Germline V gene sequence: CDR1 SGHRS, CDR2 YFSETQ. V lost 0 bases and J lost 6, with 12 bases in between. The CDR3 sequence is CASSLASSPDGYTF. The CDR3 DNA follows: TGCGCCAGCAGCTTGGCGTCATCTCCGGATGGCTACACCTTC. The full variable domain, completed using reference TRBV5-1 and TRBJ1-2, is KAGVTQTPRYLIKTRGQQVTLSCSPISGHRSVSWYQQTPGQGLQFLFEYFSETQRNKGNFPGRFSGRQFSNSRSEMNVSTLELGDSALYLCASSLASSPDGYTFGSGTRLTVV.

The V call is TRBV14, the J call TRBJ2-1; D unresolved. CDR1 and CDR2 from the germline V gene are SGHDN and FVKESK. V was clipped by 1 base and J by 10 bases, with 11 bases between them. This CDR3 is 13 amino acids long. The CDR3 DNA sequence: TGTGCCAGCAGCCAAGGGCCGCTAATGGAGCAGTTCTTC. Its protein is CASSQGPLMEQFF. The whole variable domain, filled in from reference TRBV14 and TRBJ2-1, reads EAGVTQFPSHSVIEKGQTVTLRCDPISGHDNLYWYRRVMGKEIKFLLHFVKESKQDESGMPNNRFLAERTGGTYSTLKVQPAELEDSGVYFCASSQGPLMEQFFGPGTRLTVL.

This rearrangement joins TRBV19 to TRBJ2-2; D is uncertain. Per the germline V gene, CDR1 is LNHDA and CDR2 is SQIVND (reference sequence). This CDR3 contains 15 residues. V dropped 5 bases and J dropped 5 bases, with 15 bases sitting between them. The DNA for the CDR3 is TGTGCCAGTAGTCCCGGACGGACGACTACCGGGGAGCTGTTTTTT. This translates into CASSPGRTTTGELFF.

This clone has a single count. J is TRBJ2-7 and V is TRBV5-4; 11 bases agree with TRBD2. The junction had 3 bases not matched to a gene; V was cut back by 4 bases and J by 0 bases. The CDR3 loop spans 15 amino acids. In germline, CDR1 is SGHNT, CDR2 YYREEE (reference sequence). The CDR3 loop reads CASSAGLADSYEQYF. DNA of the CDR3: TGTGCCAGCAGCGCGGGACTAGCGGACTCCTACGAGCAGTACTTC.

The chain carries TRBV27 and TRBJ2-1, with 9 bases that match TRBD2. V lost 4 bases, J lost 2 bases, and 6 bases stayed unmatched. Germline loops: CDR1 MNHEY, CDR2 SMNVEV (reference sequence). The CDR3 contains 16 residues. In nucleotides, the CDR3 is TGTGCCAGCAGTTATAGCGGGGGTGATACCTACAATGAGCAGTTCTTC. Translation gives CASSYSGGDTYNEQFF.

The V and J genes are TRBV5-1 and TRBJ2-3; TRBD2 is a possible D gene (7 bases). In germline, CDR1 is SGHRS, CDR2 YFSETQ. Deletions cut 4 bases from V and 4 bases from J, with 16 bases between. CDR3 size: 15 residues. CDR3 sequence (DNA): TGCGCCAGCAGCACCGGGGCGGGGGCGGCAGATACGCAGTATTTT. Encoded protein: CASSTGAGAADTQYF.

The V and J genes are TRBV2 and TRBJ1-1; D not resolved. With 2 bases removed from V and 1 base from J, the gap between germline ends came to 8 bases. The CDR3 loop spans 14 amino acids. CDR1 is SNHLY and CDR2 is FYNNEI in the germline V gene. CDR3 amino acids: CASSEWAANTEAFF. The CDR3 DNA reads TGTGCCAGCAGTGAATGGGCCGCGAACACTGAAGCTTTCTTT.

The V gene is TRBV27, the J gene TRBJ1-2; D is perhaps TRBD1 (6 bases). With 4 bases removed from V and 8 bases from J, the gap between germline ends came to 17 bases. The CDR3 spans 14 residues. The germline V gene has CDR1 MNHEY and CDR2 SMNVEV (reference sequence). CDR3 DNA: TGTGCCAGCAGTTCTCGGACAGACCCGCTGGGCTACACCTTC. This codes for CASSSRTDPLGYTF.

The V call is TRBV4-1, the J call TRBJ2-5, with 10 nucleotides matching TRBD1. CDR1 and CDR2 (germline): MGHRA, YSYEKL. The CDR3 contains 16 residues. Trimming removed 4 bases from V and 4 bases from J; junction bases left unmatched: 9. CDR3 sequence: CASSPLGQGSGETQYF. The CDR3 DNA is TGCGCCAGCAGCCCATTGGGACAGGGGAGTGGAGAGACCCAGTACTTC.

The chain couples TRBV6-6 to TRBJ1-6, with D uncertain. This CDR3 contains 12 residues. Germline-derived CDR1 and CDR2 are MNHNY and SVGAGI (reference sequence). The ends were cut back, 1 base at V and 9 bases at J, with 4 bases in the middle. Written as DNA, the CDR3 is TGTGCCAGCAGTTACTGGAGTTCACCCCTCCACTTT. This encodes CASSYWSSPLHF.

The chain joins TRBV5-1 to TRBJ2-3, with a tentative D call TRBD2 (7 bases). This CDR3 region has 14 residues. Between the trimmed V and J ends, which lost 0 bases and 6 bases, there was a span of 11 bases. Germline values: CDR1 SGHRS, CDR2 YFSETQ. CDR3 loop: CASSLAGGEDTQYF. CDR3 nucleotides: TGCGCCAGCAGCTTGGCGGGGGGCGAGGATACGCAGTATTTT. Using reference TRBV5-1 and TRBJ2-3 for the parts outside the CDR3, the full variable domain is KAGVTQTPRYLIKTRGQQVTLSCSPISGHRSVSWYQQTPGQGLQFLFEYFSETQRNKGNFPGRFSGRQFSNSRSEMNVSTLELGDSALYLCASSLAGGEDTQYFGPGTRLTVL.

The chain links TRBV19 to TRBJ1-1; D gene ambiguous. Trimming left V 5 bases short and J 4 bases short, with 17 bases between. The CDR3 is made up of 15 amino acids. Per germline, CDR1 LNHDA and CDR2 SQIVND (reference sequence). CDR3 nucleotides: TGTGCCAGTAGTTTCGGCACATGGGTTGCCACTGAAGCTTTCTTT. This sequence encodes CASSFGTWVATEAFF.